The rows below give T cell receptor beta chains drawn from one sample of a study of Graves' ophthalmopathy and Graves' hyperthyroidism. TCRdb reprocessed the multiplex PCR reads via MiXCR and lists one record per CDR3 protein. The sample has hundreds of thousands of distinct CDR3 sequences; 20% to 25% are singletons. The material sequenced was peripheral blood. The receptors were sampled from a woman between 18 and 30 years old with stable Graves' hyperthyroidism. The CDR3 runs from the conserved cysteine through the conserved F or W. A D gene is named only where the DNA matches it firmly. Clone size is shown for a subset of rows, as once, few, many or a class of expanded clone.

clone_size: many; d_call: NA; j_call: TRBJ1-5; v_call: TRBV11-2; cdr3_aa: CASSLEAGGNQPQHF; cdr3_nt: TGTGCCAGCAGCTTAGAGGCAGGGGGCAATCAGCCCCAGCATTTT
clone_size: NA; d_call: TRBD2; j_call: TRBJ2-5; v_call: TRBV6-1; cdr3_aa: CASSKTLAGAQETQYF; cdr3_nt: TGTGCCAGCAGTAAAACCCTAGCGGGTGCTCAGGAGACCCAGTACTTC
clone_size: many; d_call: NA; j_call: TRBJ1-1; v_call: TRBV5-1; cdr3_aa: CASSLRAGGLDTEAFF; cdr3_nt: TGCGCCAGCAGCTTGCGGGCAGGCGGCTTGGACACTGAAGCTTTCTTT
clone_size: many; d_call: NA; j_call: TRBJ2-6; v_call: TRBV24-1; cdr3_aa: CATGDFRGSPVLTF; cdr3_nt: TGTGCCACCGGTGATTTTCGGGGATCACCCGTCCTGACTTTC
clone_size: many; d_call: TRBD2; j_call: TRBJ2-7; v_call: TRBV29-1; cdr3_aa: CSVRTSGTYEQYF; cdr3_nt: TGCAGCGTTAGGACTAGCGGCACCTACGAGCAGTACTTC
clone_size: many; d_call: TRBD1; j_call: TRBJ2-7; v_call: TRBV2; cdr3_aa: CASTWDRRYEQYF; cdr3_nt: TGTGCCAGCACGTGGGACAGGAGGTACGAGCAGTACTTC
clone_size: many; d_call: NA; j_call: TRBJ1-5; v_call: TRBV5-5; cdr3_aa: CASSHEGQPQHF; cdr3_nt: TGTGCCAGCAGTCACGAGGGTCAGCCCCAGCATTTT
clone_size: many; d_call: TRBD1; j_call: TRBJ1-2; v_call: TRBV5-1; cdr3_aa: CASSLGQSVGYGYTF; cdr3_nt: TGCGCCAGCAGCCTGGGACAGTCAGTGGGATATGGCTACACCTTC
clone_size: many; d_call: TRBD1; j_call: TRBJ1-5; v_call: TRBV28; cdr3_aa: CASSSWGQASNQPQHF; cdr3_nt: TGTGCCAGCAGTTCCTGGGGACAGGCTAGCAATCAGCCCCAGCATTTT
clone_size: many; d_call: NA; j_call: TRBJ2-7; v_call: TRBV7-3; cdr3_aa: CASSLTPRLVLEQYF; cdr3_nt: TGTGCCAGCAGCTTAACGCCCCGACTAGTTTTGGAGCAGTACTTC
clone_size: many; d_call: TRBD1; j_call: TRBJ2-7; v_call: TRBV27; cdr3_aa: CASGTEHEQYF; cdr3_nt: TGTGCCAGCGGGACAGAGCACGAGCAGTACTTC
clone_size: many; d_call: TRBD1; j_call: TRBJ2-5; v_call: TRBV11-2; cdr3_aa: CASSSGTGKGETQYF; cdr3_nt: TGTGCCAGCAGCTCTGGGACAGGGAAGGGAGAGACCCAGTACTTC
clone_size: few; d_call: NA; j_call: TRBJ1-2; v_call: TRBV27; cdr3_aa: CASTSSPGVDGYTF; cdr3_nt: TGTGCCAGCACCTCTTCCCCAGGGGTGGATGGCTACACCTTC
clone_size: NA; d_call: TRBD1; j_call: TRBJ2-5; v_call: TRBV4-1; cdr3_aa: CASSQATGGRETQYF; cdr3_nt: TGCGCCAGCAGCCAAGCGACAGGGGGCAGGGAGACCCAGTACTTC
clone_size: many; d_call: NA; j_call: TRBJ2-7; v_call: TRBV29-1; cdr3_aa: CSVETGGKGDEQYF; cdr3_nt: TGCAGCGTTGAGACCGGGGGAAAGGGGGACGAGCAGTACTTC
clone_size: NA; d_call: NA; j_call: TRBJ1-1; v_call: TRBV28; cdr3_aa: CASSFPGATEAFF; cdr3_nt: TGTGCCAGCAGTTTCCCCGGGGCCACTGAAGCTTTCTTT
clone_size: many; d_call: NA; j_call: TRBJ2-7; v_call: TRBV30; cdr3_aa: CAWITGTGAYEQYF; cdr3_nt: TGTGCCTGGATCACCGGGACTGGAGCCTACGAGCAGTACTTC
clone_size: NA; d_call: TRBD1; j_call: TRBJ1-2; v_call: TRBV12-3/TRBV12-4; cdr3_aa: CASSTGRDRGPGYTF; cdr3_nt: TGTGCCAGCAGCACCGGACGGGACAGGGGACCTGGCTACACCTTC
clone_size: NA; d_call: NA; j_call: TRBJ1-5; v_call: TRBV7-2; cdr3_aa: CASSLPTEPNQPQHF; cdr3_nt: TGTGCCAGCAGCTTACCGACAGAACCTAATCAGCCCCAGCATTTT
clone_size: many; d_call: NA; j_call: TRBJ2-7; v_call: TRBV6-5; cdr3_aa: CASTPGPHEQYF; cdr3_nt: TGTGCCAGCACACCCGGGCCCCACGAGCAGTACTTC
clone_size: few; d_call: NA; j_call: TRBJ1-2; v_call: TRBV28; cdr3_aa: CASSFYGTDYGYTF; cdr3_nt: TGTGCCAGCAGTTTTTATGGGACGGACTATGGCTACACCTTC
clone_size: NA; d_call: NA; j_call: TRBJ1-6; v_call: TRBV30; cdr3_aa: CAWSVRRARSSYNSPLHF; cdr3_nt: NA
clone_size: many; d_call: NA; j_call: TRBJ2-7; v_call: TRBV18; cdr3_aa: CASSLSEYEQYF; cdr3_nt: TGTGCCAGCTCACTATCAGAGTACGAGCAGTACTTC
clone_size: NA; d_call: NA; j_call: TRBJ2-5; v_call: TRBV7-2; cdr3_aa: CASSRSKETQYF; cdr3_nt: TGTGCCAGCAGCCGATCGAAAGAGACCCAGTACTTC
clone_size: few; d_call: TRBD1; j_call: TRBJ1-2; v_call: TRBV30; cdr3_aa: CAWSVPWDRGYGYTF; cdr3_nt: TGTGCCTGGAGTGTACCCTGGGACAGGGGTTATGGCTACACCTTC
clone_size: many; d_call: TRBD2; j_call: TRBJ2-2; v_call: TRBV5-1; cdr3_aa: CASSLVSGRSDTGELFF; cdr3_nt: TGCGCCAGCAGCTTGGTTAGCGGGAGGAGTGACACCGGGGAGCTGTTTTTT
clone_size: NA; d_call: NA; j_call: TRBJ1-5; v_call: TRBV12-3/TRBV12-4; cdr3_aa: CASSPTHSGLNQPQHF; cdr3_nt: TGTGCCAGCAGCCCTACCCACTCGGGACTCAATCAGCCCCAGCATTTT
clone_size: NA; d_call: TRBD2; j_call: TRBJ2-5; v_call: TRBV28; cdr3_aa: CASSPWGLAGVKETQYF; cdr3_nt: TGTGCCAGCAGCCCCTGGGGACTAGCGGGAGTTAAAGAGACCCAGTACTTC
clone_size: NA; d_call: NA; j_call: TRBJ2-7; v_call: TRBV2; cdr3_aa: CASETALISYEQYF; cdr3_nt: TGTGCCAGCGAGACCGCTCTAATTTCCTACGAGCAGTACTTC
clone_size: NA; d_call: TRBD1; j_call: TRBJ2-7; v_call: TRBV5-1; cdr3_aa: CASSLRMDRGNEQYF; cdr3_nt: TGCGCCAGCAGCTTGAGGATGGACAGGGGGAACGAGCAGTACTTC
clone_size: few; d_call: TRBD1; j_call: TRBJ1-6; v_call: TRBV6-1; cdr3_aa: CASTTRGQGVSPLHF; cdr3_nt: TGTGCCAGCACTACCCGGGGGCAGGGGGTATCACCCCTCCACTTT
clone_size: many; d_call: TRBD1; j_call: TRBJ2-7; v_call: TRBV7-2; cdr3_aa: CASRLRQGRGEQYF; cdr3_nt: TGTGCCAGCAGGCTTCGACAGGGCCGGGGCGAGCAGTACTTC
clone_size: NA; d_call: NA; j_call: TRBJ1-2; v_call: TRBV20-1; cdr3_aa: CSADGPSYGYTF; cdr3_nt: TGCAGTGCCGATGGGCCTAGCTATGGCTACACCTTC
clone_size: once; d_call: NA; j_call: TRBJ1-2; v_call: TRBV6-5; cdr3_aa: CASSSRQVEGYGYTF; cdr3_nt: TGTGCCAGCAGTTCCCGACAGGTCGAGGGCTATGGCTACACCTTC
clone_size: many; d_call: TRBD2; j_call: TRBJ2-5; v_call: TRBV2; cdr3_aa: CASSVVAGVQETQYF; cdr3_nt: TGTGCCAGCAGTGTCGTAGCGGGAGTCCAAGAGACCCAGTACTTC
clone_size: NA; d_call: NA; j_call: TRBJ2-1; v_call: TRBV19; cdr3_aa: CASSITGSNEQFF; cdr3_nt: TGTGCCAGTAGTATAACCGGGTCCAATGAGCAGTTCTTC
clone_size: many; d_call: NA; j_call: TRBJ1-5; v_call: TRBV4-3; cdr3_aa: CASSQGLQGLQPQHF; cdr3_nt: TGCGCCAGCAGCCAAGGATTGCAGGGGCTTCAGCCCCAGCATTTT
clone_size: many; d_call: NA; j_call: TRBJ2-2; v_call: TRBV12-3/TRBV12-4; cdr3_aa: CASREAAENTGELFF; cdr3_nt: TGTGCCAGCAGGGAAGCGGCCGAAAACACCGGGGAGCTGTTTTTT
clone_size: NA; d_call: NA; j_call: TRBJ1-1; v_call: TRBV6-2/TRBV6-3; cdr3_aa: CASTTPGRGAEAFF; cdr3_nt: TGTGCCAGCACCACACCCGGACGGGGCGCTGAAGCTTTCTTT
clone_size: many; d_call: NA; j_call: TRBJ2-7; v_call: TRBV28; cdr3_aa: CASSAGRPSEQYF; cdr3_nt: TGTGCCAGCAGTGCCGGGAGACCGAGTGAGCAGTACTTC
clone_size: few; d_call: TRBD2; j_call: TRBJ2-5; v_call: TRBV11-2; cdr3_aa: CASSLDLKLALQETQYF; cdr3_nt: TGTGCCAGCAGCTTAGACCTAAAACTAGCGCTGCAAGAGACCCAGTACTTC
clone_size: NA; d_call: TRBD1; j_call: TRBJ2-6; v_call: TRBV10-3; cdr3_aa: CAISDQGTGGSGANVLTF; cdr3_nt: TGTGCCATCAGTGATCAAGGGACAGGGGGCTCTGGGGCCAACGTCCTGACTTTC
clone_size: many; d_call: TRBD2; j_call: TRBJ2-6; v_call: TRBV12-3/TRBV12-4; cdr3_aa: CASRSTSVTPFGANVLTF; cdr3_nt: TGTGCCAGCAGATCGACTAGCGTAACCCCCTTCGGGGCCAACGTCCTGACTTTC
clone_size: NA; d_call: NA; j_call: TRBJ2-5; v_call: TRBV20-1; cdr3_aa: CSARDSTGSAETQYF; cdr3_nt: TGCAGTGCTAGAGATAGTACAGGGTCCGCCGAGACCCAGTACTTC
clone_size: once; d_call: TRBD1; j_call: TRBJ1-1; v_call: TRBV6-1; cdr3_aa: CASRETGGAGTEAFF; cdr3_nt: TGTGCCAGCAGAGAGACAGGGGGCGCGGGCACTGAAGCTTTCTTT
clone_size: many; d_call: NA; j_call: TRBJ1-1; v_call: TRBV6-5; cdr3_aa: CASSYSSTSDTEAFF; cdr3_nt: TGTGCCAGCAGCTACTCCTCGACGAGCGACACTGAAGCTTTCTTT
clone_size: NA; d_call: NA; j_call: TRBJ1-6; v_call: TRBV6-1; cdr3_aa: CASRGGGDNSPLHF; cdr3_nt: TGTGCCAGCAGAGGAGGAGGGGATAATTCACCCCTCCACTTT
clone_size: few; d_call: NA; j_call: TRBJ1-6; v_call: TRBV27; cdr3_aa: CASSLSGGVVNSPLHF; cdr3_nt: TGTGCCAGCAGTTTATCCGGGGGGGTGGTTAATTCACCCCTCCACTTT
clone_size: many; d_call: NA; j_call: TRBJ1-2; v_call: TRBV28; cdr3_aa: CASSPPSRENGYTF; cdr3_nt: TGTGCCAGCAGTCCCCCTTCCAGGGAGAATGGCTACACCTTC
clone_size: many; d_call: NA; j_call: TRBJ2-5; v_call: TRBV12-3/TRBV12-4; cdr3_aa: CASSLAWTLFGPPQETQYF; cdr3_nt: TGTGCCAGCAGTTTAGCCTGGACTTTGTTCGGTCCCCCACAGGAGACCCAGTACTTC
clone_size: many; d_call: NA; j_call: TRBJ2-7; v_call: TRBV14; cdr3_aa: CASSPYRGGYEQYF; cdr3_nt: TGTGCCAGCAGCCCCTACAGGGGAGGATACGAGCAGTACTTC
clone_size: many; d_call: NA; j_call: TRBJ2-5; v_call: TRBV15; cdr3_aa: CATSRAGSETQYF; cdr3_nt: TGTGCCACCAGCAGAGCAGGGAGTGAGACCCAGTACTTC
clone_size: NA; d_call: TRBD2; j_call: TRBJ2-7; v_call: TRBV7-8; cdr3_aa: CASSSIAGGSYEQYF; cdr3_nt: TGTGCCAGCAGCTCGATAGCGGGAGGCTCCTACGAGCAGTACTTC
clone_size: many; d_call: TRBD1; j_call: TRBJ2-7; v_call: TRBV11-2; cdr3_aa: CASSLDRDRGSYEQYF; cdr3_nt: TGTGCCAGCAGCTTGGACCGGGACAGGGGGTCATACGAGCAGTACTTC
clone_size: few; d_call: NA; j_call: TRBJ2-7; v_call: TRBV4-3; cdr3_aa: CASSQEFAGAREQYF; cdr3_nt: TGCGCCAGCAGCCAAGAATTTGCAGGGGCTCGGGAGCAGTACTTC